A single sample gave rise to the 28 T cell receptor beta chains below, sequenced in a study of T cell responses to AZD1222 COVID-19 vaccine. TCRdb's copy holds only in-frame clones and misses some; the assay was immunoSEQ multiplex PCR. The table shows roughly 150,000 clones, with roughly nine tenths occurring only once. Sample: peripheral blood, taken 28 days after the second AZD1222 dose. The origin of the receptors is an adult who received the AZD1222 COVID-19 vaccine.

This chain's CDR3 is CASPPTPCEQYF. CDR3 sequence (DNA): TGTGCCAGTCCCCCCACGCCCTGCGAGCAGTACTTC. The genes are TRBV11-3 and TRBJ2-7; D call uncertain. V shed 9 bases and J shed 6 bases, with 15 bases lying between them. The CDR3 runs 12 residues. Germline CDR1 and CDR2: SGHNT and YENEEA.

The J gene is TRBJ1-1, the V gene TRBV5-1; D possibly corresponds to TRBD1 (5 bases). CDR3 length: 15 amino acids. V shed 6 bases and J shed 3 bases, with 18 bases lying between them. Germline V CDR1 and CDR2: SGHRS, YFSETQ. The CDR3 region has the DNA TGCGCCAGCACCCTGGGGGGTATGGGGGACACTGAAGCTTTCTTT. This gives the protein CASTLGGMGDTEAFF.

This chain joins TRBV19 and TRBJ1-5, with a tentative D call TRBD1 (5 bases). V lost 2 bases and J lost 0, with 11 bases in between. Germline CDR1 reads LNHDA; CDR2 reads SQIVND (reference sequence). The length of the CDR3 is 16 residues. CDR3 sequence (DNA): TGTGCCAGTAGTATACTACCAGGGTCTAGCAATCAGCCCCAGCATTTT. Its translation: CASSILPGSSNQPQHF.

The chain uses TRBV5-1 and TRBJ1-2; perhaps TRBD1 as D (5 bases). Trimming stripped 6 bases from V and 8 bases from J, with 20 bases between. CDR3 length: 14 residues. Germline CDR1 reads SGHRS; CDR2 reads YFSETQ. CDR3 coding DNA: TGCGCCAGCACCAACCAGGGTCGGCGCGAGGGCTACACCTTC. This translates into CASTNQGRREGYTF.

This clone was seen a few times. V gene TRBV6-5 combines with J gene TRBJ1-2; D is undetermined. Per germline, CDR1 MNHEY and CDR2 SVGAGI. The CDR3 extends over 15 amino acids. Trimming removed 2 bases at V and 6 bases at J, with 16 bases between. CDR3 in DNA: TGTGCCAGCAGTTACCTACTGGGCAGTGGAAATGGCTACACCTTC. It is translated as CASSYLLGSGNGYTF.

V and J are TRBV30 and TRBJ2-1, with 10 bases fitting TRBD2. The CDR3 consists of 15 residues. The V segment lost 3 bases and the J segment 4 bases; nucleotides outside the gene matches: 6. Per germline, CDR1 GTSNPN and CDR2 SVGIG (reference sequence). CDR3: CAWRPTAGGYNEQFF. The CDR3 nucleotides read TGTGCCTGGAGACCTACAGCGGGGGGGTACAATGAGCAGTTCTTC.

The J gene is TRBJ2-3, the V gene TRBV2, with D possibly TRBD2 on 5 matching bases. The CDR3 consists of 16 residues. Trimming left V 4 bases short and J 0 bases short, with 14 bases between. Germline V gene lookup returns CDR1 SNHLY and CDR2 FYNNEI. This CDR3 is CASSAVGKPSTDTQYF. The CDR3 nucleotides are TGTGCCAGCAGTGCAGTCGGGAAACCAAGCACAGATACGCAGTATTTT.

The rearrangement links TRBV11-2 to TRBJ1-6; D remains unclear. The CDR3 spans 15 residues. Per the germline V gene, CDR1 is SGHAT and CDR2 is FQNNGV. With 0 bases removed from V and 10 bases from J, the gap between germline ends came to 13 bases. The CDR3 region is CASSLDPGTISPLHF. CDR3 sequence (DNA): TGTGCCAGCAGCTTAGATCCTGGAACAATATCACCCCTCCACTTT.

The CDR3 is CSAGQLTYEQYF. The CDR3 DNA is TGCAGCGCCGGACAGCTCACCTACGAGCAGTACTTC. This chain joins TRBV29-1 and TRBJ2-7, with a weak D call TRBD1 (6 bases). Trimming removed 7 bases from V and 2 bases from J, with 12 bases in between. The CDR3 has 12 amino acids. Germline CDR1 is SQVTM and CDR2 is ANQGSEA.

This clone was detected once. V usage is TRBV19 and J usage is TRBJ1-4; 7 nucleotides align to TRBD1. The CDR3 is 16 residues long. The germline CDR1 and CDR2 sequences are LNHDA and SQIVND (reference sequence). Trimming took 4 bases from V and 1 from J; bases not matched to a gene: 6. DNA of the CDR3: TGTGCCAGTAGTACACAGGGGATTGGAACTAATGAAAAACTGTTTTTT. It is translated as CASSTQGIGTNEKLFF.

The chain links TRBV13 to TRBJ2-2, with D perhaps TRBD1 (5 bases). Germline CDR1 PRHDT, CDR2 FYEKMQ (reference sequence). The ends were cut back, 5 bases at V and 2 bases at J, with 15 bases in the middle. The CDR3 contains 16 residues. The CDR3 nucleotides read TGTGCCAGCAGCCCCGACCGGACAACCAACACCGGGGAGCTGTTTTTT. Its protein product is CASSPDRTTNTGELFF.

V and J are TRBV5-4 and TRBJ1-4, with 9 positions matching TRBD1. The CDR3 spans 15 residues. The germline gives CDR1 SGHNT, CDR2 YYREEE (reference sequence). The ends lost 0 bases at V and 4 bases at J; junction bases unmatched: 1. In DNA, the CDR3 is TGTGCCAGCAGCTTGGAGGGACAGGGTAATGAAAAACTGTTTTTT. Translated: CASSLEGQGNEKLFF.

The rearrangement uses TRBV3-1 (or the pseudogene TRBV3-2) and TRBJ2-7; D is unresolved. CDR3 length: 12 amino acids. Germline values: CDR1 LGHDT, CDR2 YNNKEL (reference sequence). Between the trimmed V and J ends, which lost 6 bases and 0 bases, there was a span of 6 bases. The CDR3 reads CASSLLSYEQYF. The CDR3 bases are TGTGCCAGCAGTCTTCTCTCCTACGAGCAGTACTTC.

The rearrangement links TRBV5-1 to TRBJ1-2; 11 bases match TRBD1. J gave up 7 bases and V 4 bases, and 3 bases lay outside the gene matches. Germline values: CDR1 SGHRS, CDR2 YFSETQ. The CDR3 loop spans 13 amino acids. The CDR3 is CASSMDRGPGYTF. DNA for the CDR3: TGCGCCAGCAGCATGGACAGGGGGCCTGGCTACACCTTC.

The chain joins TRBV19 to TRBJ2-1; TRBD2 aligns across 7 bases. CDR3 length equals 16 residues. V lost 3 bases, J lost 4 bases, and 9 bases stayed unmatched. Germline assignment: CDR1 LNHDA and CDR2 SQIVND (reference sequence). The CDR3 bases are TGTGCCAGTAGTATTCGGTCCGGGGGAGGGTACAATGAGCAGTTCTTC. Residues: CASSIRSGGGYNEQFF.

V gene TRBV11-2 combines with J gene TRBJ2-1; 7 bases map to TRBD1. This CDR3 has 12 residues. V trimming: 6 bases; J trimming: 8 bases; junction bases outside the gene matches: 4. The germline V gene encodes CDR1 SGHAT and CDR2 FQNNGV. CDR3 in DNA: TGTGCCAGCAGACTAACAGGGGATGAGCAGTTCTTC. Its translation: CASRLTGDEQFF.

This chain uses TRBV5-1 with TRBJ2-7, with 10 bases aligning to TRBD2. This CDR3 spans 15 amino acids. The junction had 3 bases not matched to a gene; V was cut back by 0 bases and J by 3 bases. Germline V gene sequence: CDR1 SGHRS, CDR2 YFSETQ. Written as DNA, the CDR3 is TGCGCCAGCAGCTTGGAACTAGCGGGGAACTACGAGCAGTACTTC. It is translated as CASSLELAGNYEQYF.

J is TRBJ1-1 and V is TRBV7-6, with D possibly being TRBD1 (6 bases). V was cut by 0 bases and J by 1 base, with 15 bases left in between. Per germline, CDR1 SGHVS and CDR2 FNYEAQ. The CDR3 has 17 residues. The CDR3 region has the DNA TGTGCCAGCAGCTTAGCGATTCGCGGCAGGGGGAACACTGAAGCTTTCTTT. Protein product: CASSLAIRGRGNTEAFF.

This clone was counted once. The rearrangement uses TRBV12-3 or TRBV12-4 and TRBJ1-6; D gene unclear. Deletions cut 1 base from V and 8 bases from J, with 3 bases between. The CDR3 is 12 residues long. CDR3 region: CASSLGHSPLHF. In DNA form, the CDR3 reads TGTGCCAGCAGTTTAGGGCATTCACCCCTCCACTTT.

The chain combines TRBV7-8 with TRBJ1-6; 8 bases agree with TRBD1. The CDR3 extends over 20 amino acids. J gave up 5 bases and V 1 base, and 16 bases lay outside the gene matches. Germline CDR1 is SGHVS and CDR2 is FQNEAQ. CDR3 protein: CASSLGLDRVSPSNNSPLHF. CDR3 nucleotides: TGTGCCAGCAGCTTAGGGCTGGACAGGGTATCCCCTTCGAATAATTCACCCCTCCACTTT.

V usage is TRBV10-3 and J usage is TRBJ1-1; TRBD1 matches 7 bases. The germline V gene encodes CDR1 ENHRY and CDR2 SYGVKD. This CDR3 spans 13 amino acids. With 10 bases clipped from V and 5 bases from J, the junction kept 10 bases outside the gene matches. The CDR3 DNA reads as TGTGCCACGAGGGGGCCAAGAGGGACTGAAGCTTTCTTT. Its translation is CATRGPRGTEAFF.

The V call is TRBV3-1 (or the pseudogene TRBV3-2), the J call TRBJ2-6; D uncertain. Germline CDR1 and CDR2: LGHDT and YNNKEL (reference sequence). V was shortened by 3 bases and J by 1 base, with 4 bases between the two germline ends. This CDR3 has 14 residues. CDR3 sequence: CASSQGSGANVLTF. The CDR3 DNA reads as TGTGCCAGCAGCCAGGGGTCTGGGGCCAACGTCCTGACTTTC.

This chain uses TRBV30 with TRBJ2-3, with unresolved D. The CDR3 extends over 11 amino acids. The germline V gene encodes CDR1 GTSNPN and CDR2 SVGIG (reference sequence). V was clipped by 3 bases and J by 3 bases, with 4 bases between them. CDR3 DNA sequence: TGTGCCTGGAGAGAAACAGATACGCAGTATTTT. The encoded protein is CAWRETDTQYF.

The gene calls are TRBV2 and TRBJ1-1; the D gene is possibly TRBD1 (6 bases). V lost 7 bases and J lost 1, with 10 bases in between. Germline loops: CDR1 SNHLY, CDR2 FYNNEI. CDR3 size: 13 residues. This CDR3 is CASTGTSNTEAFF. CDR3 nucleotide sequence: TGTGCCAGCACTGGGACATCGAACACTGAAGCTTTCTTT.

The chain is built from TRBV24-1 and TRBJ1-2; no definite D call. This CDR3 is 13 amino acids long. Germline CDR1 is KGHDR and CDR2 is SFDVKD. Trimming removed 1 base at V and 7 bases at J, with 9 bases between. The DNA for the CDR3 is TGTGCCACCAGTGATTTTGCAGGCCGTGGCTACACCTTC. Protein sequence: CATSDFAGRGYTF.

V and J are TRBV6-6 and TRBJ2-3; 7 bases are a match to TRBD1. The CDR3 is 15 amino acids. Looked up from germline, CDR1 is MNHNY and CDR2 is SVGAGI (reference sequence). After removal of 3 bases from V and 1 base from J, the junction contained 4 bases not matched to a gene. The CDR3 protein is CASSYETGRTDTQYF. CDR3 bases: TGTGCCAGCAGTTATGAGACAGGGCGCACAGATACGCAGTATTTT.

V and J are TRBV9 and TRBJ2-7; 8 positions match TRBD2. The length of the CDR3 is 15 residues. With 4 bases clipped from V and 2 bases from J, the junction kept 8 bases outside the gene matches. Germline CDR1 and CDR2: SGDLS and YYNGEE. CDR3 amino acids: CASSPQSGGPYEQYF. DNA of the CDR3: TGTGCCAGCAGCCCCCAAAGCGGGGGACCCTACGAGCAGTACTTC.

This chain links TRBV4-3 with TRBJ1-1; 7 bases map to TRBD1. V lost 0 bases, J lost 8 bases, and 9 bases stayed unmatched. Germline CDR1 reads LGHNA; CDR2 reads YSLEER. The CDR3 loop spans 15 amino acids. CDR3 sequence reads: CASSQDFRQGDEAFF. The CDR3 nucleotides are TGCGCCAGCAGCCAAGATTTTAGACAGGGAGACGAAGCTTTCTTT.